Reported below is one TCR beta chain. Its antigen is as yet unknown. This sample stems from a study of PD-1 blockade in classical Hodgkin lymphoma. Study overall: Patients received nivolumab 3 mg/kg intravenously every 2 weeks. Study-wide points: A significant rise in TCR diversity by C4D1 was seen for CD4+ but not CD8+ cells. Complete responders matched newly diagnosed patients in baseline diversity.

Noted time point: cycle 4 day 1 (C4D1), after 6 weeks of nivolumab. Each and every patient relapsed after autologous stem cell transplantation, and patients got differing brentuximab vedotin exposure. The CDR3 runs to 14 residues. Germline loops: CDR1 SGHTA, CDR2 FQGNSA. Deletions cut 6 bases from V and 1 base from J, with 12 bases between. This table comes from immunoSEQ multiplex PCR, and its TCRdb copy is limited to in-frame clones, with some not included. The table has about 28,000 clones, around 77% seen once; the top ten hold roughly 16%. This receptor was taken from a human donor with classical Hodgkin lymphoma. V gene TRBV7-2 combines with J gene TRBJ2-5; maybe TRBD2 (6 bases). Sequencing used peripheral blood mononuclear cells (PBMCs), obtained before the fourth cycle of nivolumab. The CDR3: CASSSLAPQETQYF. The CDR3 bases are TGTGCCAGCAGTTCACTAGCACCCCAAGAGACCCAGTACTTC.